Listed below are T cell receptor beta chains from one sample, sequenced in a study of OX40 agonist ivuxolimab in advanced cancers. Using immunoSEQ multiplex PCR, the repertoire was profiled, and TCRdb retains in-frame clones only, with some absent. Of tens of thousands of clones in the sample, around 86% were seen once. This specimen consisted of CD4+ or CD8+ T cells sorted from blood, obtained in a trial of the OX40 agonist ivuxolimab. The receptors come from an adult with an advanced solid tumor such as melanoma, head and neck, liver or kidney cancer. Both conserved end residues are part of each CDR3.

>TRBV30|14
CAWNRASYNSPLHF
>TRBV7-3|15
CASSLGSDNTGELFF
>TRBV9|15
CASSAAGTGVTEAFF
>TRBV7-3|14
CASSIQGQGTEAFF
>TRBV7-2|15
CASSFERGQGQPQHF
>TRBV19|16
CASSIGGGPTTDMQYF
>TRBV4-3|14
CASSQQGQGIGYTF
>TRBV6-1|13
CASQAGQNYGYTF
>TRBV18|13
CASSPTWNEKLFF
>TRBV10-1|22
CASRHQGETSGGDLGLTDTQYF
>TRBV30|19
CAWADRFSLGVGKAPEAFF
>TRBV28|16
CASRIHGTPTNYGYTF
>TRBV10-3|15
CATNSPGTGNEKLFF
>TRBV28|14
CASSLPTGYSEQYF
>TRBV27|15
CASSFPPVLNTEAFF
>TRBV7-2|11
CASSISYEQYF
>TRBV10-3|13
CAISETADYEQYF
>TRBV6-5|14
CASSYGGGRTEAFF
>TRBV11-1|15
CASSPTQGWGDTQYF
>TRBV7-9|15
CASSGGQSSGNTIYF
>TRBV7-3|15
CASSSNGGPLYEQYF
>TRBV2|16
CASRPGQPFLNYGYTF
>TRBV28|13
CASHSGGSHTQYF
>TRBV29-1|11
CSAVWLGEQYF
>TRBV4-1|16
CASSQEGFQGNTEAFF
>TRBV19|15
CASAEQGGGEQPQHF
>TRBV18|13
CASRRQVQETQYF
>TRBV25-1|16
CASSEYTSQGRETQYF
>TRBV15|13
CATSREPVYEQYF
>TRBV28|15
CAAAGQANSGNTIYF
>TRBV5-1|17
CASSLGRSGGPSYEQYF
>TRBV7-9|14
CASSAGGAGDIQYF
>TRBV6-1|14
CASKYGQGNNEQFF
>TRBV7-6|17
CASSLRSVGQGNQPQHF
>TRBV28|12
CASTPSLSPLHF
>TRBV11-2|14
CASSLAGSTGELFF
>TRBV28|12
CASGLGDYGYTF
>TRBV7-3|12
CASSFPGLQQYF